These 16 T cell receptor beta chains originate from one sample sequenced in a study of blood T cell repertoires in COVID-19. Clones were read by immunoSEQ multiplex PCR, and TCRdb kept only the in-frame ones, dropping some. Among fewer than 250,000 clones listed, 70% to 90% were seen once. The sample comprised peripheral blood. The receptors originated from a man aged 50 to 59 with acute or convalescent COVID-19.

The chain combines TRBV5-1 with TRBJ1-4, with D possibly being TRBD1 (5 bases). There are 14 residues in the CDR3. Trimming left V 2 bases short and J 8 bases short, with 13 bases between. CDR1 and CDR2 (germline): SGHRS, YFSETQ. In DNA form, the CDR3 reads TGCGCCAGCAGCTTCCAGGGATCTTTGGAAAAACTGTTTTTT. Encoded protein: CASSFQGSLEKLFF.

The chain is built from TRBV11-1 and TRBJ2-2, with 10 positions matching TRBD1. The CDR3 runs 15 residues. The V gene end was trimmed by 5 bases and the J gene end by 5 bases; junction bases not matched to a gene: 5. Looked up from germline, CDR1 is SGHAT and CDR2 is FQDESV (reference sequence). In DNA, the CDR3 is TGTGCCAGCAGCCCTTGGACAGGGGGTACCGGGGAGCTGTTTTTT. Its translation: CASSPWTGGTGELFF.

The chain couples TRBV2 to TRBJ1-5; weak D call: TRBD1 (6 bases). This CDR3 is 16 amino acids long. Trimming took 6 bases from V and 0 from J, leaving 15 bases between them. Germline V gives CDR1 SNHLY, CDR2 FYNNEI. The CDR3 protein is CASRNRADYSNQPQHF. Here the CDR3 DNA reads TGTGCCAGCAGAAACAGGGCGGATTATAGCAATCAGCCCCAGCATTTT.

Only a few counts were recorded for this clone. The chain combines TRBV3-1 (or the pseudogene TRBV3-2) with TRBJ2-7; 8 nucleotides match TRBD2. Germline lookup yields CDR1 LGHDT and CDR2 YNNKEL (reference sequence). This CDR3 has 16 residues. V dropped 0 bases and J dropped 5; count of bases not matched to a gene: 9. Here the CDR3 reads CASSQERTSSGNEQYF. CDR3 bases: TGTGCCAGCAGCCAAGAAAGGACTAGCTCTGGTAACGAGCAGTACTTC.

This chain links TRBV11-3 with TRBJ2-7; TRBD2 agrees at 9 bases. This CDR3 has 16 residues. Losses at the gene ends were 5 bases for V and 4 bases for J; bases not matched to a gene: 12. From germline, CDR1 is SGHNT and CDR2 YENEEA. CDR3 nucleotide sequence: TGTGCCAGCAGCCCCGTTAGCTCTAGCGGGAAATACGAGCAGTACTTC. This gives the protein CASSPVSSSGKYEQYF.

The rearrangement joins TRBV7-8 to TRBJ1-1, with D perhaps TRBD1 (5 bases). The CDR3 has 16 amino acids. CDR1 and CDR2 (germline): SGHVS, FQNEAQ. Trimming shortened V by 1 base and J by 3 bases, and 15 bases separated the two germline ends. The CDR3 loop reads CASSLGGGRGDTEAFF. DNA of the CDR3: TGTGCCAGCAGCTTAGGCGGAGGGCGGGGGGACACTGAAGCTTTCTTT.

The rearrangement links TRBV19 to TRBJ2-7; 9 bases match TRBD1. This CDR3 is built from 15 residues. V shed 5 bases and J 2 bases; nucleotides not matched to a gene: 7. The germline V gene has CDR1 LNHDA and CDR2 SQIVND (reference sequence). The CDR3 region has the DNA TGTGCCAGTAGTCAGGACAGGGGCCAAACCTACGAGCAGTACTTC. Translation: CASSQDRGQTYEQYF.

The V gene is TRBV3-1 (or the pseudogene TRBV3-2), the J gene TRBJ2-2; D possibly corresponds to TRBD1 (6 bases). Germline CDR1 reads LGHDT; CDR2 reads YNNKEL (reference sequence). With 1 base removed from V and 6 bases from J, the gap between germline ends came to 9 bases. The CDR3 consists of 14 residues. CDR3 loop: CASSQVEGAGELFF. In DNA form, the CDR3 reads TGTGCCAGCAGCCAAGTTGAGGGGGCCGGGGAGCTGTTTTTT.

V gene TRBV27 combines with J gene TRBJ1-2; tentative D call: TRBD1 (6 bases). Germline CDR1 reads MNHEY; CDR2 reads SMNVEV (reference sequence). V was cut by 5 bases and J by 3 bases, with 19 bases left in between. This CDR3 comprises 16 residues. The CDR3 protein is CASSLQIPGHHYGYTF. The CDR3 DNA follows: TGTGCCAGCAGTCTGCAAATTCCGGGACACCACTATGGCTACACCTTC.

In its sample, this clone was seen once. The CDR3 sequence is CASSLVRGRGYGYTF. CDR3 DNA: TGTGCCAGCAGCTTGGTGCGGGGGCGAGGCTATGGCTACACCTTC. The chain is built from TRBV13 and TRBJ1-2, with D possibly matching TRBD1 (6 bases). V dropped 3 bases and J dropped 4 bases, with 15 bases sitting between them. This CDR3 contains 15 residues. Per germline, CDR1 PRHDT and CDR2 FYEKMQ (reference sequence). The variable domain in full, with the rest retrieved from reference TRBV13 and TRBJ1-2, is AAGVIQSPRHLIKEKRETATLKCYPIPRHDTVYWYQQGPGQDPQFLISFYEKMQSDKGSIPDRFSAQQFSDYHSELNMSSLELGDSALYFCASSLVRGRGYGYTFGSGTRLTVV.

This clone was recorded once. The CDR3 reads CASSPDGRVNTEAFF. CDR3 bases: TGCGCCAGCAGTCCGGATGGCAGGGTGAACACTGAAGCTTTCTTT. The chain joins TRBV5-1 to TRBJ1-1; TRBD1 is a possible D gene (5 bases). Trimming shortened V by 5 bases and J by 0 bases, and 14 bases separated the two germline ends. CDR3 size: 15 residues. Germline V lookup: CDR1 SGHRS, CDR2 YFSETQ.

The chain combines TRBV2 with TRBJ2-5; perhaps TRBD2 as D (5 bases). CDR1 SNHLY and CDR2 FYNNEI come from the germline V gene. With 4 bases removed from V and 3 bases from J, the gap between germline ends came to 12 bases. This CDR3 has 14 amino acids. CDR3 amino acids: CASSGSSFKETQYF. Written as DNA, the CDR3 is TGTGCCAGCAGTGGATCTAGCTTCAAAGAGACCCAGTACTTC. The full variable domain, rest sourced from reference TRBV2 and TRBJ2-5, is EPEVTQTPSHQVTQMGQEVILRCVPISNHLYFYWYRQILGQKVEFLVSFYNNEISEKSEIFDDQFSVERPDGSNFTLKIRSTKLEDSAMYFCASSGSSFKETQYFGPGTRLLVL.

The chain employs TRBV4-1 and TRBJ1-4, with 9 bases that match TRBD1. CDR3 length: 15 amino acids. Unmatched junction bases numbered 6, after V lost 2 bases and J lost 8 bases. Germline V CDR1 and CDR2: MGHRA, YSYEKL. The CDR3 spells CASSQPGTGQEKLFF. CDR3 bases: TGCGCCAGCAGCCAACCCGGGACAGGGCAAGAAAAACTGTTTTTT.

This clone occurred once. The V and J genes are TRBV9 and TRBJ2-1; the match to TRBD1 covers 9 bases. CDR1 and CDR2 from the germline V gene are SGDLS and YYNGEE. V shed 4 bases, J shed 4 bases, and the junction held 9 bases outside the gene matches. The CDR3 consists of 16 residues. CDR3 in amino acids: CASSPRGDRAYNEQFF. CDR3 nucleotide sequence: TGTGCCAGCAGCCCCCGGGGGGACAGGGCTTACAATGAGCAGTTCTTC.

This sequence joins TRBV15 and TRBJ2-5; perhaps TRBD2 as D (7 bases). The V and J ends lost 5 bases and 2 bases respectively, with 15 bases between them. Looked up from germline, CDR1 is LNHNV and CDR2 is YYDKDF (reference sequence). The CDR3 consists of 15 residues. CDR3 in amino acids: CATSGGAAGQETQYF. CDR3 nucleotide sequence: TGTGCCACCAGCGGGGGGGCGGCAGGGCAAGAGACCCAGTACTTC.

This clone was seen a handful of times. V is TRBV5-1 and J is TRBJ1-2; D may be TRBD1 (5 bases). The germline V gene has CDR1 SGHRS and CDR2 YFSETQ. The CDR3 totals 14 residues. V was shortened by 6 bases and J by 8 bases, with 20 bases between the two germline ends. CDR3 coding DNA: TGCGCCAGCAAGCTGGACACCAGTCTTCTCGGCTACACCTTC. The encoded protein is CASKLDTSLLGYTF. Complete variable domain (other parts from reference TRBV5-1 and TRBJ1-2): KAGVTQTPRYLIKTRGQQVTLSCSPISGHRSVSWYQQTPGQGLQFLFEYFSETQRNKGNFPGRFSGRQFSNSRSEMNVSTLELGDSALYLCASKLDTSLLGYTFGSGTRLTVV.